These 12 T cell receptor beta chains came from one sample sequenced in a study of T cell changes during pregnancy in multiple sclerosis. Data came from immunoSEQ multiplex PCR; TCRdb stores just in-frame clones and leaves some out. Counted here are 57,000 or so clones, approximately 91% occurring once; the ten biggest clones make up around 1.3%. The specimen was peripheral blood, collected in the second trimester of pregnancy. These receptors were obtained from a female donor with multiple sclerosis, enrolled in a pregnancy study.

The genes are TRBV7-2 and TRBJ1-6, with 7 bases lining up with TRBD1. J was trimmed by 6 bases and V by 5 bases; bases with no gene match: 7. The V gene's germline CDR1 is SGHTA and CDR2 FQGNSA. The CDR3 totals 15 residues. The CDR3 is CASSPSDRINSPLHF. The CDR3 coding sequence is TGTGCCAGCAGCCCCTCGGACAGGATTAATTCACCCCTCCACTTT.

The chain couples TRBV30 to TRBJ2-5, with 7 positions matching TRBD1. The CDR3 is 12 residues long. Germline V lookup: CDR1 GTSNPN, CDR2 SVGIG (reference sequence). Trimming took 3 bases from V and 4 from J; bases not matched to a gene: 2. The CDR3 reads CAWSRQGETQYF. The CDR3 DNA follows: TGTGCCTGGAGCCGACAGGGAGAGACCCAGTACTTC. Full variable domain (missing parts from reference TRBV30 and TRBJ2-5): SQTIHQWPATLVQPVGSPLSLECTVEGTSNPNLYWYRQAAGRGLQLLFYSVGIGQISSEVPQNLSASRPQDRQFILSSKKLLLSDSGFYLCAWSRQGETQYFGPGTRLLVL.

The chain is built from TRBV5-4 and TRBJ2-2; 7 nucleotides align to TRBD2. Germline trimming cut 2 bases from V and 7 bases from J; bases unmatched to any gene: 14. The V gene's germline CDR1 is SGHNT and CDR2 YYREEE (reference sequence). CDR3 length equals 17 residues. In nucleotides, the CDR3 is TGTGCCAGCAGCTTAGGTAGCGGGCACCTATCGGGCGGGGAGCTGTTTTTT. Its protein product is CASSLGSGHLSGGELFF.

The sample holds one count of this clone. V gene TRBV5-1 combines with J gene TRBJ1-1, with D unclear. This CDR3 comprises 14 residues. Trimming removed 1 base at V and 1 base at J, with 8 bases between. Germline CDR1 reads SGHRS; CDR2 reads YFSETQ. CDR3 DNA: TGCGCCAGCAGCTTGCGGGGTGAGAACACTGAAGCTTTCTTT. This translates into CASSLRGENTEAFF.

This chain connects TRBV19 to TRBJ2-1; the D gene is possibly TRBD2 (6 bases). CDR1 is LNHDA, CDR2 SQIVND, per germline (reference sequence). V was pared by 4 bases and J by 2 bases, with 12 bases between. The CDR3 runs to 15 residues. The CDR3 DNA reads as TGTGCCAGTAGTACGGGCGGGACCCCCTACAATGAGCAGTTCTTC. Its protein product is CASSTGGTPYNEQFF.

The chain uses TRBV5-8 and TRBJ1-6; 7 nucleotides match TRBD1. The J segment lost 8 bases and the V segment lost 5 bases, leaving 10 bases of the junction unmatched. Per the germline V gene, CDR1 is SGHTS and CDR2 is YDEGEE. The CDR3 has 15 amino acids. The CDR3: CASRSRQGWDSPLHF. As DNA, the CDR3 is TGTGCCAGCAGAAGCCGACAGGGTTGGGATTCACCCCTCCACTTT.

V is TRBV7-2 and J is TRBJ2-7; D is uncertain. The germline V gene encodes CDR1 SGHTA and CDR2 FQGNSA. Deletions cut 5 bases from V and 2 bases from J, with 10 bases between. The CDR3 runs 13 residues. CDR3: CASSIYRAYEQYF. The CDR3 nucleotides are TGTGCCAGCAGCATATACCGGGCCTACGAGCAGTACTTC.

V gene TRBV5-4 combines with J gene TRBJ1-2, with D hard to call. The CDR3 length is 13 residues. Germline V lookup: CDR1 SGHNT, CDR2 YYREEE (reference sequence). V was clipped by 0 bases and J by 4 bases, with 7 bases between them. For the CDR3, the DNA is TGTGCCAGCAGCTTGGGGGGAGCCTATGGCTACACCTTC. Translated: CASSLGGAYGYTF.

The chain recombines TRBV30 with TRBJ1-2, with a possible D match to TRBD1 (5 bases). Germline values: CDR1 GTSNPN, CDR2 SVGIG (reference sequence). V lost 1 base and J lost 7, with 13 bases in between. CDR3 length equals 13 residues. CDR3 DNA sequence: TGTGCCTGGAGTGGTCGGGGGGAAAGTGGCTACACCTTC. Protein sequence: CAWSGRGESGYTF.

The J gene is TRBJ2-3, the V gene TRBV28, with D possibly being TRBD2 (6 bases). Germline V gene sequence: CDR1 MDHEN, CDR2 SYDVKM. The CDR3 is 17 residues long. V was clipped by 2 bases and J by 2 bases, with 17 bases between them. The CDR3 DNA follows: TGTGCCAGCAGTTTACCCAGGGCAGGGAGGACCACAGATACGCAGTATTTT. This gives the protein CASSLPRAGRTTDTQYF.

The gene calls are TRBV9 and TRBJ1-2; weak D call: TRBD1 (5 bases). The CDR3 runs 15 residues. Germline-derived CDR1 and CDR2 are SGDLS and YYNGEE. Trimming took 4 bases from V and 1 from J, leaving 14 bases between them. The CDR3 reads CASSPRAGVNYGYTF. For the CDR3, the DNA is TGTGCCAGCAGCCCCCGCGCGGGGGTTAACTATGGCTACACCTTC.

The chain couples TRBV5-1 to TRBJ2-5; D is possibly TRBD2 (6 bases). This CDR3 comprises 15 residues. The V end was cut by 0 bases, the J end by 6 bases, with 15 bases between. Germline V gives CDR1 SGHRS, CDR2 YFSETQ. The CDR3 DNA is TGCGCCAGCAGCTTGGCCGCTGGAGGGGTGCAGACCCAGTACTTC. This encodes CASSLAAGGVQTQYF.